These 24 T cell receptor beta chains came from one sample sequenced in a study of CD8 T cells in Susac syndrome. Reverse transcription of about 0.45 to 1 ug RNA was performed with random hexamers. One entry per CDR3 protein, called by TCRdb with MiXCR from the immunoSEQ multiplex PCR reads. The profile shows 400,000 or so distinct CDR3 sequences, more than 80% of them singletons. Sequencing was carried out using CD8+ T cells from PBMCs. The receptors shown here come from a human donor with multiple sclerosis.

This clonotype was recorded once. The chain recombines TRBV4-1 with TRBJ2-7; D possibly corresponds to TRBD2 (6 bases). Deletions cut 5 bases from V and 2 bases from J, with 13 bases between. The CDR3 extends over 14 amino acids. Germline CDR1 MGHRA, CDR2 YSYEKL. The DNA of the CDR3 is TGCGCCAGCAGCACCTGGACGGGAGCCTACGAGCAGTACTTC. Its translation: CASSTWTGAYEQYF.

The chain has TRBV27 and TRBJ2-2, with a tentative D call TRBD1 (6 bases). Germline assignment: CDR1 MNHEY and CDR2 SMNVEV (reference sequence). V was cut by 3 bases and J by 6 bases, with 11 bases left in between. The CDR3 extends over 14 amino acids. CDR3 region: CASSFGSGAGELFF. The CDR3 coding sequence is TGTGCCAGCAGTTTCGGTTCAGGGGCCGGGGAGCTGTTTTTT.

The chain combines TRBV7-9 with TRBJ1-1, with TRBD1 identical over 9 bases. Germline values: CDR1 SEHNR, CDR2 FQNEAQ (reference sequence). The ends lost 5 bases at V and 4 bases at J; junction bases unmatched: 8. The CDR3 totals 15 residues. CDR3 sequence: CASSPYRGLLTEAFF. The CDR3, as DNA: TGTGCCAGCAGCCCCTACAGGGGGCTACTCACTGAAGCTTTCTTT.

This chain links TRBV5-1 with TRBJ2-3, with D tentatively TRBD2 (6 bases). In germline, CDR1 is SGHRS, CDR2 YFSETQ. CDR3 length equals 17 residues. Trimming shortened V by 3 bases and J by 2 bases, and 19 bases separated the two germline ends. CDR3 bases: TGCGCCAGCAGCTCGTCCCTTAGCGGTGAAAACACAGATACGCAGTATTTT. Protein: CASSSSLSGENTDTQYF.

This clonotype was found once. The chain has TRBV20-1 and TRBJ2-1, with 9 bases aligning to TRBD2. The CDR3 is made up of 17 amino acids. The V and J ends lost 2 bases and 0 bases, in that order; junction bases with no gene match: 8. In germline, CDR1 is DFQATT, CDR2 SNEGSKA (reference sequence). The CDR3 region is CSARTAGGRSSYNEQFF. DNA of the CDR3: TGCAGTGCTAGAACAGCGGGGGGAAGGAGCTCCTACAATGAGCAGTTCTTC.

This rearrangement joins TRBV30 to TRBJ1-5; D not certain. The CDR3 spans 16 residues. Trimming took off 2 bases at V and 3 bases at J, with 17 bases between the two ends. The germline V gene has CDR1 GTSNPN and CDR2 SVGIG (reference sequence). DNA for the CDR3: TGTGCCTGGAGTCCCATCCGGGATGGACCCAATCAGCCCCAGCATTTT. It is translated as CAWSPIRDGPNQPQHF.

This clonotype occurred once. CDR3 coding DNA: TGTGCCAGTAGTGGGACTAGCGCGAGCTCCTACAATGAGCAGTTCTTC. Translation: CASSGTSASSYNEQFF. The chain recombines TRBV19 with TRBJ2-1; 10 nucleotides match TRBD2. With V trimmed by 5 bases and J by 0 bases, 4 bases remained unmatched. CDR3 length: 16 amino acids. Germline V CDR1 and CDR2: LNHDA, SQIVND (reference sequence).

J is TRBJ1-4 and V is TRBV19; the match to TRBD1 covers 11 bases. The germline CDR1 and CDR2 sequences are LNHDA and SQIVND (reference sequence). Unmatched junction bases numbered 12, after V lost 5 bases and J lost 1 base. The CDR3 contains 19 residues. CDR3 sequence (DNA): TGTGCCAGTAGTTTCGCTCCGGGACAGGGGGTGGAAACTAATGAAAAACTGTTTTTT. Translating it yields CASSFAPGQGVETNEKLFF.

This chain joins TRBV12-3 or TRBV12-4 and TRBJ1-3; TRBD1 is a possible D gene (5 bases). Trimming stripped 7 bases from V and 0 bases from J, with 19 bases between. This CDR3 is built from 17 residues. As DNA, the CDR3 is TGTGCCAGCAAATACAATCCAGGGACTTACTCTGGAAACACCATATATTTT. Protein: CASKYNPGTYSGNTIYF.

The chain employs TRBV21-1 and TRBJ2-1; the table calls TRBD1, which could not be checked here. TRBV21-1 is described as a pseudogene. There are 15 residues in the CDR3. The CDR3 DNA follows: TGTGCCAGCAGCAAAGTGGGGCTAAACTACAATGAGCAGTTCTTC. Residues: CASSKVGLNYNEQFF.

Concerning this clonotype: Sequence at one end of the junction differs from germline and may be a read error. This rearrangement joins TRBV7-7 to TRBJ2-2; D ambiguous. The CDR3 consists of 15 residues. Germline V lookup: CDR1 SSHAT, CDR2 FNYEAQ (reference sequence). The CDR3 nucleotides are TGTGCTAGCAGCTTAGGAAAACCCATAAACGGGGAGCTGTTTTTT. Residues: CASSLGKPINGELFF.

The chain combines TRBV19 with TRBJ2-4; D might be TRBD2 (5 bases). This CDR3 spans 16 amino acids. CDR1 is LNHDA and CDR2 is SQIVND in the germline V gene (reference sequence). The V end was cut by 8 bases, the J end by 3 bases, with 20 bases between. The CDR3 DNA is TGTGCCAGTCCCCAAAGGAGGAGACAATTCAAAAACATTCAGTACTTC. It codes for CASPQRRRQFKNIQYF.

The V gene is TRBV12-5, the J gene TRBJ1-5, with D perhaps TRBD1 (5 bases). Trimming shortened V by 0 bases and J by 1 base, and 19 bases separated the two germline ends. The CDR3 is 19 amino acids. Germline loops: CDR1 LGHNT, CDR2 FRNRAP. The CDR3 loop reads CASGLVHGTGPESNQPQHF. CDR3 nucleotide sequence: TGTGCTAGTGGTTTGGTACATGGAACAGGACCAGAGAGCAATCAGCCCCAGCATTTT.

The rearrangement uses TRBV6-5 and TRBJ1-2, with 11 bases lining up with TRBD1. The CDR3 runs to 17 residues. The J segment lost 4 bases and the V segment lost 0 bases, leaving 7 bases of the junction unmatched. Germline V CDR1 and CDR2: MNHEY, SVGAGI. The CDR3 sequence is CASSYSGQGAILYGYTF. The CDR3, as DNA: TGTGCCAGCAGTTACTCCGGACAGGGGGCGATTCTCTATGGCTACACCTTC.

The chain has TRBV7-2 and TRBJ2-2, with D possibly TRBD2 on 6 matching bases. V was cut by 1 base and J by 5 bases, with 14 bases left in between. Germline V gene data show CDR1 as SGHTA and CDR2 as FQGNSA. There are 16 residues in the CDR3. Written as DNA, the CDR3 is TGTGCCAGCAGCTTAGTAATCGGGGGATGGACCGGGGAGCTGTTTTTT. The encoded protein is CASSLVIGGWTGELFF. The entire variable domain, with the rest obtained from reference TRBV7-2 and TRBJ2-2, is as follows: GAGVSQSPSNKVTEKGKDVELRCDPISGHTALYWYRQSLGQGLEFLIYFQGNSAPDKSGLPSDRFSAERTGGSVSTLTIQRTQQEDSAVYLCASSLVIGGWTGELFFGEGSRLTVL.

The J gene is TRBJ1-1, the V gene TRBV5-6, with D perhaps matching TRBD1 (5 bases). CDR1 and CDR2 from the germline V gene are SGHDT and YYEEEE. The V end lost 5 bases, the J end lost 8 bases, and 10 bases lay between the germline ends. The CDR3 covers 11 residues. CDR3 sequence reads: CASSYGDEAFF. In nucleotides, the CDR3 is TGTGCCAGCAGTTATGGGGACGAAGCTTTCTTT.

The genes are TRBV20-1 and TRBJ2-5, with TRBD2 matching 7 bases. This CDR3 has 17 residues. Germline V gene lookup returns CDR1 DFQATT and CDR2 SNEGSKA (reference sequence). J was trimmed by 5 bases and V by 6 bases; bases with no gene match: 21. CDR3 loop: CSARGTTDYQRVETQYF. CDR3 in DNA: TGCAGTGCCCGGGGGACTACAGACTACCAAAGGGTGGAGACCCAGTACTTC.

Ten or more counts support this clonotype. V usage is TRBV6-2 or TRBV6-3 and J usage is TRBJ2-1, with TRBD2 matching over 8 bases. Germline CDR1 and CDR2: MNHEY and SVGEGT. The CDR3 runs to 17 residues. Germline trimming cut 6 bases from V and 6 bases from J; bases unmatched to any gene: 16. This chain's CDR3 is CASRLTLLAARGNEQFF. The CDR3 DNA reads as TGTGCCAGCAGACTAACTTTACTAGCGGCCCGAGGCAATGAGCAGTTCTTC.

The rearrangement uses TRBV5-5 and TRBJ1-6, with TRBD1 identical over 8 bases. This CDR3 region has 18 residues. From germline, CDR1 is SGHKS and CDR2 YYEKEE (reference sequence). The ends lost 0 bases at V and 10 bases at J; junction bases unmatched: 15. The CDR3: CASSLAGTGYLGRSPLHF. The CDR3 DNA reads as TGTGCCAGCAGCTTGGCTGGGACAGGCTATTTAGGAAGATCACCCCTCCACTTT. Drawing the rest from reference TRBV5-5 and TRBJ1-6, the complete variable domain is DAGVTQSPTHLIKTRGQQVTLRCSPISGHKSVSWYQQVLGQGPQFIFQYYEKEERGRGNFPDRFSARQFPNYSSELNVNALLLGDSALYLCASSLAGTGYLGRSPLHFGNGTRLTVT.

The V call is TRBV2, the J call TRBJ1-2; 7 bases are a match to TRBD1. Germline V gives CDR1 SNHLY, CDR2 FYNNEI. This CDR3 comprises 17 residues. Unmatched junction bases numbered 18, after V lost 5 bases and J lost 6 bases. CDR3 DNA: TGTGCCAGCAGTCCCGAACACCAGAGACAGGGACTACATGGCTACACCTTC. Its protein product is CASSPEHQRQGLHGYTF. Looking up the rest from reference TRBV2 and TRBJ1-2 gives the full variable domain: EPEVTQTPSHQVTQMGQEVILRCVPISNHLYFYWYRQILGQKVEFLVSFYNNEISEKSEIFDDQFSVERPDGSNFTLKIRSTKLEDSAMYFCASSPEHQRQGLHGYTFGSGTRLTVV.

The J gene is TRBJ2-1, the V gene TRBV5-1; a possible D gene is TRBD1 (6 bases). The CDR3 spans 15 residues. Between the trimmed V and J ends, which lost 5 bases and 0 bases, there was a span of 12 bases. CDR1 SGHRS and CDR2 YFSETQ come from the germline V gene. Here the CDR3 DNA reads TGCGCCAGCAGGTCGAGGGGGAGCTCCTACAATGAGCAGTTCTTC. As protein: CASRSRGSSYNEQFF.

The genes are TRBV5-1 and TRBJ2-1; 9 nucleotides align to TRBD1. Germline loops: CDR1 SGHRS, CDR2 YFSETQ. V was clipped by 0 bases and J by 2 bases; unmatched bases: 3. This CDR3 has 16 residues. CDR3 nucleotides: TGCGCCAGCAGCTTGGTGACAGGGGGTCCCTACAATGAGCAGTTCTTC. Protein product: CASSLVTGGPYNEQFF.

The chain has TRBV4-1 and TRBJ1-1; D gene ambiguous. V was cut by 0 bases and J by 0 bases, with 8 bases left in between. Looked up from germline, CDR1 is MGHRA and CDR2 is YSYEKL. This CDR3 comprises 15 residues. The CDR3 DNA reads as TGCGCCAGCAGCCAAGATAAAGGATTGAACACTGAAGCTTTCTTT. Translation gives CASSQDKGLNTEAFF.

The chain combines TRBV20-1 with TRBJ2-1; 8 bases align to TRBD1. CDR1 is DFQATT and CDR2 is SNEGSKA in the germline V gene (reference sequence). The CDR3 consists of 15 residues. The junction had 7 bases not matched to a gene; V was cut back by 5 bases and J by 1 base. CDR3: CSAVTTGGSYNEQFF. The DNA for the CDR3 is TGCAGTGCTGTAACCACAGGGGGTTCCTACAATGAGCAGTTCTTC.